Described below is a single T cell receptor beta chain sequence and its context. These data originate in a study of follicular helper T cells after annual influenza vaccination. Study context: Days 0, 7 and 28 post-vaccination were the blood draw times. Some donors were sampled over the 2013-2014, 2014-2015 and 2015-2016 vaccinations.

The protocol was immunoSEQ multiplex PCR, while the TCRdb copy is restricted to in-frame clones and leaves out a portion. This table holds under 12,000 clones, about 82% found once. From germline, CDR1 is LNHNV and CDR2 YYDKDF (reference sequence). Trimming left V 0 bases short and J 5 bases short, with 22 bases between. The CDR3 is 19 residues long. The TCR comes from an adult who received the influenza vaccine. The chain is built from TRBV15 and TRBJ1-4; D is ambiguous. This sample comprised CXCR5- memory CD4+ T cells sorted from blood, obtained 6 weeks after influenza vaccination. The CDR3 nucleotides read TGTGCCACCAGCAGAGATTCAGCCAGGAGACTAGTGAAGAATGAAAAACTGTTTTTT. It specifies CATSRDSARRLVKNEKLFF.